This T cell receptor beta chain was captured in a study of post-analysis software for immune sequencing data. With respect to this clonotype: The antigen remains undetermined.

TCR beta cDNA libraries included unique molecular identifiers. TCRdb re-called the PCR reads with MiXCR, one entry per CDR3 protein. The table shows about 260,000 distinct CDR3 sequences, with about 38% occurring only once. V lost 1 base, J lost 4 bases, and 8 bases lay in between. Germline CDR1 and CDR2: SGHTA and FQGNSA. The CDR3 is 14 amino acids. Study results and limitations: Comparison of patients with controls showed 5 or 6 TRBV segments more frequent in patients, TRBV5-6, TRBV5-1 and TRBV20-1 among them. Co-batched samples clustered tightly together by F measure.

The J gene is TRBJ1-3, the V gene TRBV7-2; TRBD1 might be the D (5 bases). This TCR came from a girl aged 10 to 17 with multiple sclerosis. Sequencing was carried out using blood. CDR3 amino acids: CASSLGPGGNTIYF. DNA for the CDR3: TGTGCCAGCAGCTTAGGGCCAGGGGGAAACACCATATATTTT.